This TCR beta chain was documented in a study of monozygotic twins with inflammatory bowel disease. The CDR3 is 13 amino acids. From whole blood, total RNA was isolated without any sorting of T cells. TCRdb reprocessed the 5' RACE reads and reports one entry per CDR3 protein, with no DNA. This sample's table reports about 380,000 distinct CDR3 sequences. The receptor comes from a human donor with ulcerative colitis or Crohn's disease, or a healthy co-twin of an affected twin (not recorded which). Sequencing used blood. The chain employs TRBV12-3 or TRBV12-4 and TRBJ1-5; TCRdb gives TRBD1 as the D gene, but with no DNA this cannot be confirmed. The CDR3 is CASSASRDQPQHF.